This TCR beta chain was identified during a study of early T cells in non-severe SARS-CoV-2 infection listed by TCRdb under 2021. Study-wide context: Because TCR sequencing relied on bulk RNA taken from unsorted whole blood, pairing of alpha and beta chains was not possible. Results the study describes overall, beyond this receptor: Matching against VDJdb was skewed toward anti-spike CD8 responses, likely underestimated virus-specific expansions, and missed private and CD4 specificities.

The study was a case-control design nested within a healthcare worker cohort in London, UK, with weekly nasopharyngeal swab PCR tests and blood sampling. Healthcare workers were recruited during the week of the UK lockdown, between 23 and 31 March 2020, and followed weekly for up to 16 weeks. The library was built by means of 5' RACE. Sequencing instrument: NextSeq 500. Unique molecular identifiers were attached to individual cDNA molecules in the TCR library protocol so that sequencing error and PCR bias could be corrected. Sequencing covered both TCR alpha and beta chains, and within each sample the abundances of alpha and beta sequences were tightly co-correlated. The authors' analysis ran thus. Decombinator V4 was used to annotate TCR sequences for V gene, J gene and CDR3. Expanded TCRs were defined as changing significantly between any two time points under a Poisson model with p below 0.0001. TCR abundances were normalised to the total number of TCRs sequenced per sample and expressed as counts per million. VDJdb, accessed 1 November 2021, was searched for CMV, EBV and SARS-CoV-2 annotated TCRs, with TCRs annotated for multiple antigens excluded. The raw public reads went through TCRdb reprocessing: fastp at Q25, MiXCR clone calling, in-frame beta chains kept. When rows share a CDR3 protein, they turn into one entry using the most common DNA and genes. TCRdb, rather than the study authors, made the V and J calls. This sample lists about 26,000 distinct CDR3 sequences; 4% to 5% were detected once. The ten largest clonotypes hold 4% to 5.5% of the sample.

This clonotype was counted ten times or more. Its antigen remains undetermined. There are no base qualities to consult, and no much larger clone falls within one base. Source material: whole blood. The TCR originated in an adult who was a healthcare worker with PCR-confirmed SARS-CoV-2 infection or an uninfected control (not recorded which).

The sequenced DNA is TGCAGTGCTAGAGGCAGGGGTTTTCGAGGCCCCACTGAAGCTTTCTTT. Translation gives CSARGRGFRGPTEAFF. Recombination connected TRBV20-1 to TRBJ1-1; matching of 6 bases hints at TRBD1 as the D gene. For CDR1 and CDR2, the germline V gene (reference sequence) lists DFQATT and SNEGSKA. The CDR3, from cysteine to phenylalanine, totals 16 residues. Only the CDR3 part of the read is kept: 48 bases, read in frame from the first base. V drops 1 base and J drops 4 bases, leaving 19 bases in between.